This T cell receptor (beta chain) was retrieved from a study of molecular identifiers for immune sequencing clone quantification. TCRdb used MiXCR to reprocess the PCR reads, holding one entry per CDR3 protein. The sample consists of 490,000 or so distinct CDR3 sequences, around 23% of them appearing once. Germline values: CDR1 SEHNR, CDR2 FQNEAQ (reference sequence). The CDR3 length is 12 residues. The V end lost 10 bases, the J end lost 8 bases, and 18 bases lay between the germline ends. The chain combines TRBV7-9 with TRBJ2-7; D is undetermined. The sequencing sample was made of naive CD8+ T cells from blood, with Jurkat cell RNA spiked in. Subset given: FACS-sorted CD8+CD4-CCR7+CD45RA+ naive T cells. The receptor was derived from a human donor in good health. Some libraries in this study had Jurkat cell RNA spiked in. CDR3 DNA: TGTGCCAACAACTCCCCCCCCCCCAAGCAGTACTTC. Encoded protein: CANNSPPPKQYF.